What follows are 4 T cell receptor beta chains derived from one specimen sequenced in a study of shared clonotypes between healthy human individuals. Profiled with immunoSEQ multiplex PCR; TCRdb holds only in-frame clones, not every one. This table holds 550,000 to 800,000 clones, about 92% found once. The material sequenced was memory CD8+ T cells from PBMCs. Stated subset: CD45RO+ cells pooled with CCR7-negative TemRA cells. These receptor sequences come from a young man in good health. Some clones in this sample may be carry-over from other donors' samples.

The V gene is TRBV5-6, the J gene TRBJ2-2, with D possibly matching TRBD1 (8 bases). The CDR3 extends over 15 amino acids. Germline values: CDR1 SGHDT, CDR2 YYEEEE. V gave up 6 bases and J gave up 6 bases, with 18 bases separating them. In DNA form, the CDR3 reads TGTGCCAGCACCCCTTACAGGGGGGGTCCCGGGGAGCTGTTTTTT. It codes for CASTPYRGGPGELFF.

The rearrangement links TRBV6-5 to TRBJ2-5; perhaps TRBD1 as D (6 bases). V was cut by 5 bases and J by 5 bases, with 15 bases left in between. The CDR3 is 14 amino acids. From germline, CDR1 is MNHEY and CDR2 SVGAGI. CDR3: CASSATGPRETQYF. DNA for the CDR3: TGTGCCAGCAGTGCTACAGGGCCTAGGGAGACCCAGTACTTC.

J is TRBJ2-1 and V is TRBV5-6, with D perhaps matching TRBD2 (5 bases). The ends were cut back, 4 bases at V and 0 bases at J, with 8 bases in the middle. CDR1 and CDR2 (germline): SGHDT, YYEEEE. The CDR3 is 14 residues long. CDR3 amino acids: CASSPGGSYNEQFF. The CDR3 nucleotides are TGTGCCAGCAGCCCTGGAGGCTCCTACAATGAGCAGTTCTTC.

The rearrangement uses TRBV2 and TRBJ2-1, with TRBD2 identical over 13 bases. Germline lookup yields CDR1 SNHLY and CDR2 FYNNEI. Trimming cost V 4 bases and J 4 bases; bases outside gene matches: 1. This CDR3 is 15 amino acids long. In DNA, the CDR3 is TGTGCCAGCAGTGGACTAGCGGGAGGATACAATGAGCAGTTCTTC. Residues: CASSGLAGGYNEQFF.